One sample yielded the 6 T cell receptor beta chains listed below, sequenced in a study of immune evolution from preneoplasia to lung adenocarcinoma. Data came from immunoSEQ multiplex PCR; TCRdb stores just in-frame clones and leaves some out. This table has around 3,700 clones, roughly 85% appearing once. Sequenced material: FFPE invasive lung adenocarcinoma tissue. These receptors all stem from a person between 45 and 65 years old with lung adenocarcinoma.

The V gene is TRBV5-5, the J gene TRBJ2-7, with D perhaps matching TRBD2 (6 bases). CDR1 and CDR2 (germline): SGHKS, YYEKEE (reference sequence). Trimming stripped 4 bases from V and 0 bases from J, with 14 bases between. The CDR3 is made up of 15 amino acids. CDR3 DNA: TGTGCCAGCAGCAGAGAAGGGGACTCCTCCTACGAGCAGTACTTC. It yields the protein CASSREGDSSYEQYF.

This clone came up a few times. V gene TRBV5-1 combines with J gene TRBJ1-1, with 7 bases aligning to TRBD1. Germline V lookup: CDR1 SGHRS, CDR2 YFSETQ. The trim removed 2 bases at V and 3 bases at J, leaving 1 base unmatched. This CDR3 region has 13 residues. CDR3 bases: TGCGCCAGCAGCTTACAGGGGTACACTGAAGCTTTCTTT. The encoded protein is CASSLQGYTEAFF.

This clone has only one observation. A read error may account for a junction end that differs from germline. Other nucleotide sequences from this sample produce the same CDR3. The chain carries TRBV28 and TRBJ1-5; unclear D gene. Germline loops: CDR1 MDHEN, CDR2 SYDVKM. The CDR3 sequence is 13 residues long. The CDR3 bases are TGTGCCAGCAGGTCGATGGGCAATCAGCCTCAGCATTTT. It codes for CASRSMGNQPQHF.

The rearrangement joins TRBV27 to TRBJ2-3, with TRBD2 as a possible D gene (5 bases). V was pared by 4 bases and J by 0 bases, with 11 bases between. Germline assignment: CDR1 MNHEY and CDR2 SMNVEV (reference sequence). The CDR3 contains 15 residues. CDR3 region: CASSSLASSTDTQYF. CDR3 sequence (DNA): TGTGCCAGCAGTTCGTTAGCGTCCAGCACAGATACGCAGTATTTT.

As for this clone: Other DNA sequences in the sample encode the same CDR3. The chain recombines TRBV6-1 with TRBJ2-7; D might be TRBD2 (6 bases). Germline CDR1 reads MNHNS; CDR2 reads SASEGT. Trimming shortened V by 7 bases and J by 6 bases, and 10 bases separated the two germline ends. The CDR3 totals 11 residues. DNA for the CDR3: TGTGCCAGCATACTCGGGGGCGAGCAGTACTTC. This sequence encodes CASILGGEQYF.

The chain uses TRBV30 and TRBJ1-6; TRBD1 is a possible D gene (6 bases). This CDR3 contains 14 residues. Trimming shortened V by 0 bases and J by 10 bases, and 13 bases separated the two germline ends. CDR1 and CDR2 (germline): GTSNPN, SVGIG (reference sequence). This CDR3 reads CAWSVQQGWSPLHF. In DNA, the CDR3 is TGTGCCTGGAGTGTCCAGCAGGGGTGGTCACCCCTCCACTTT.